The rows below give T cell receptor beta chains drawn from one sample of a study of blood T cell repertoires in COVID-19. Sequencing used immunoSEQ multiplex PCR; TCRdb keeps in-frame clones, though not all of them. The profile shows some 360,000 clones, around 87% of them singletons. The sequencing input was peripheral blood. The receptors were gathered from a woman in her sixties or seventies with COVID-19, enrolled during active disease. The CDR3 runs from the conserved cysteine through the conserved F or W. A D gene is named only where the DNA matches it firmly. The size of a clone is reported for some rows only, either as once, few or many, or as a class for expanded clones.

cdr3_nt cdr3_aa v_call d_call j_call clone_size
TGTGCCTGGACGGGGAGGGCTGGAAACACCATATATTTT CAWTGRAGNTIYF TRBV30 NA TRBJ1-3 NA
TGTGCCAGCAGTTTCACAGGTGCTCAGCCCCAGCATTTT CASSFTGAQPQHF TRBV12-3/TRBV12-4 NA TRBJ1-5 NA
TGTGCCATCAGGGACTCTGGACAGGGTTTCTACGAGCAGTACTTC CAIRDSGQGFYEQYF TRBV10-3 TRBD1 TRBJ2-7 NA
TGCGCCAGCAGCCCACGGACAGGGTTACCTGAAGCTTTCTTT CASSPRTGLPEAFF TRBV5-1 TRBD1 TRBJ1-1 NA
TGTGCCAGCAGTTACTCGTGGCAGGGGAACACTGAAGCTTTCTTT CASSYSWQGNTEAFF TRBV6-5 NA TRBJ1-1 NA
TGTGCCAGCAGCCAAGGGCAGGGCGCTTTCTTT CASSQGQGAFF TRBV3-1/TRBV3-2 NA TRBJ1-1 NA
TGTGCCAGCAGTCAGACAGGAGATACGCAGTATTTT CASSQTGDTQYF TRBV12-3/TRBV12-4 NA TRBJ2-3 once
TGTGCCAGCACTACAGGGGGGACAGGGTTTTTT CASTTGGTGFF TRBV2 TRBD1 TRBJ2-2 NA
TGTGCCAGCAGCCTCTTAGGAGTGCCACCCCTCCACTTT CASSLLGVPPLHF TRBV14 NA TRBJ1-6 once
TGCGCCAGCAGCCAGAGAGTCGGTACTAGCGGAAAAGAGACCCAGTACTTC CASSQRVGTSGKETQYF TRBV4-1 TRBD2 TRBJ2-5 NA
TGTGCCAGCAGGCGTGGGGGGATTAATGAAAAACTGTTTTTT CASRRGGINEKLFF TRBV6-5 NA TRBJ1-4 NA
TGTGCCAGCAGCCCCGGACAGAAAGAGACCCAGTACTTC CASSPGQKETQYF TRBV7-9 NA TRBJ2-5 NA
TGTGCCAGCAGCTTAGGGGTTTTGAAGAGCATGAACACCGGGGAGCTGTTTTTT CASSLGVLKSMNTGELFF TRBV13 NA TRBJ2-2 NA
TGTGCCAGCAGCCCAGGGGTTGTAGGTGGCTACACCTTC CASSPGVVGGYTF TRBV6-5 NA TRBJ1-2 NA
TGTGCCAGTAGTATAGACGGGGTTTCCCCGGCCAACGTCCTGACTTTC CASSIDGVSPANVLTF TRBV19 NA TRBJ2-6 NA
TGTGCCAGCAGCCAACCGGGAGCCATCGGGCAGTTCTTC CASSQPGAIGQFF TRBV11-3 NA TRBJ2-1 NA
TGTGCCTGGAGTGTAACAACAGGCCATGGCTACACCTTC CAWSVTTGHGYTF TRBV30 NA TRBJ1-2 NA
TGCGCCAGCAGCGGCGGACTAGCGGGGGGGATCGGTGAGCAGTTCTTC CASSGGLAGGIGEQFF TRBV5-1 TRBD2 TRBJ2-1 few
TGCGCCAGCACCCCCAGGGGCGGCAAGGCCTACGAGCAGTACTTC CASTPRGGKAYEQYF TRBV5-1 NA TRBJ2-7 few
TGTGCCAGCAGCCCCTCGACAGGGGTTTGGGGAGATACGCAGTATTTT CASSPSTGVWGDTQYF TRBV7-3 TRBD1 TRBJ2-3 NA
TGTGCCAGCAGTTACGGCCATACGCAGTATTTT CASSYGHTQYF TRBV6-2/TRBV6-3 NA TRBJ2-3 NA
TGTGCCAGCGAACGGGACTATCATATACTTAGCTATGGCTACACCTTC CASERDYHILSYGYTF TRBV5-5 NA TRBJ1-2 NA